This T cell receptor (beta chain) appears in the sequencing data of a study of cytomegalovirus exposure and HLA in healthy donors. This clone came up many times. A read error may produce the germline difference seen at one junction end. The same CDR3 arises from other DNA sequences in this sample as well. In the PCR, 60 Vbeta and 13 Jbeta primers were used. TCRdb keeps only in-frame clones here, not all; method: immunoSEQ multiplex PCR. Of 100,000 to 150,000 clones listed, 65% to 80% are singletons. In germline, CDR1 is SEHNR, CDR2 FQNEAQ (reference sequence). CDR3 length: 14 amino acids. The receptor's source is an older woman in good health and CMV-seropositive. V is TRBV7-9 and J is TRBJ2-2; 10 bases align to TRBD1. Input material: PBMCs. DNA of the CDR3: TGCGCCAGCAGCCAAGGACAGGGGGCCGGGGAGCTGTTTTTT. Protein: CASSQGQGAGELFF.